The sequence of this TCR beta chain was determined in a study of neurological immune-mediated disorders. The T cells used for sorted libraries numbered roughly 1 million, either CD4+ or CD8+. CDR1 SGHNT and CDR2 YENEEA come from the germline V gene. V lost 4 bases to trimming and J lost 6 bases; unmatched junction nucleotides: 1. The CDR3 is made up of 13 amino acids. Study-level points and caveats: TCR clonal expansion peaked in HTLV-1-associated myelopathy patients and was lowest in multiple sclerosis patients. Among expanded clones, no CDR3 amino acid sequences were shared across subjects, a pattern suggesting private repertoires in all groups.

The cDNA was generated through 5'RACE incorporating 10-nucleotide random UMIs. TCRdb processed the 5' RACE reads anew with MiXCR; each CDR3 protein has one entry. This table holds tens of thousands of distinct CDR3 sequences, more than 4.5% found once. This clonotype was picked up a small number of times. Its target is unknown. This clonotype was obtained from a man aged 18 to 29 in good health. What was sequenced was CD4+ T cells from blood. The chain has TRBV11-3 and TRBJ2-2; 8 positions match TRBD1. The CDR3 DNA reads TGTGCCAGCAGCTGGACAGGGTCCGGGGAGCTGTTTTTT. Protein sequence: CASSWTGSGELFF.